Listed below are T cell receptor beta chains from one sample, sequenced in a study of control samples from healthy donors and cancer patients. Method: immunoSEQ multiplex PCR; TCRdb's copy keeps in-frame clones and lacks some. The sample includes about 180,000 clones, approximately 90% of them seen just once. The sequencing sample was made of blood. These receptors originate from a man younger than 45 in good health. Both conserved end residues are part of each CDR3. A D gene is named only where the DNA matches it firmly. Expanded clones get a size class; other rows say once, few or many, or leave the size out.

cdr3_aa: CASSERWQGGEQFF; cdr3_nt: TGTGCCAGCAGTGAAAGATGGCAGGGCGGTGAGCAGTTCTTC; j_call: TRBJ2-1; v_call: TRBV6-1; clone_size: NA; d_call: NA
cdr3_aa: CASSDSRRRTQETQYF; cdr3_nt: TGTGCCAGCAGTGATTCACGAAGAAGAACGCAAGAGACCCAGTACTTC; j_call: TRBJ2-5; v_call: TRBV25-1; clone_size: NA; d_call: NA
cdr3_aa: CASSGTGTANTEAFF; cdr3_nt: TGTGCCAGCAGCGGCACCGGGACAGCGAACACTGAAGCTTTCTTT; j_call: TRBJ1-1; v_call: TRBV9; clone_size: NA; d_call: TRBD1
cdr3_aa: CASSLTGGGYTF; cdr3_nt: TGTGCCAGCAGTTTGACAGGGGGTGGCTACACCTTC; j_call: TRBJ1-2; v_call: TRBV28; clone_size: once; d_call: TRBD1
cdr3_aa: CASSDAGAGDTQYF; cdr3_nt: TGTGCCAGCAGTGACGCGGGAGCTGGAGATACGCAGTATTTT; j_call: TRBJ2-3; v_call: TRBV6-1; clone_size: NA; d_call: TRBD2
cdr3_aa: CASSLVRGLYEQYF; cdr3_nt: TGTGCCAGCAGCTTAGTCAGGGGGCTCTACGAGCAGTACTTC; j_call: TRBJ2-7; v_call: TRBV11-3; clone_size: NA; d_call: TRBD1
cdr3_aa: CASSLASEVYGYTF; cdr3_nt: TGTGCCAGCAGTTTAGCGTCCGAAGTCTATGGCTACACCTTC; j_call: TRBJ1-2; v_call: TRBV28; clone_size: NA; d_call: NA
cdr3_aa: CASSRAQRADTQYF; cdr3_nt: TGTGCCAGCAGCCGAGCCCAGCGGGCAGATACGCAGTATTTT; j_call: TRBJ2-3; v_call: TRBV7-8; clone_size: NA; d_call: NA
cdr3_aa: CASSQGRGKTQYF; cdr3_nt: TGTGCCAGCAGCCAGGGAAGGGGAAAGACCCAGTACTTC; j_call: TRBJ2-5; v_call: TRBV3-1/TRBV3-2; clone_size: NA; d_call: NA
cdr3_aa: CASSTLQGQGTSSYNSPLHF; cdr3_nt: TGTGCCAGTAGTACTCTTCAGGGACAGGGAACAAGCTCCTATAATTCACCCCTCCACTTT; j_call: TRBJ1-6; v_call: TRBV19; clone_size: NA; d_call: TRBD1
cdr3_aa: CASSLAGGSSYNEQFF; cdr3_nt: TGCGCCAGCAGCTTGGCAGGCGGGAGCTCCTACAATGAGCAGTTCTTC; j_call: TRBJ2-1; v_call: TRBV5-1; clone_size: NA; d_call: TRBD2
cdr3_aa: CASSPDPRRGRTDTQYF; cdr3_nt: TGTGCCAGCAGTCCCGACCCCCGCAGGGGGCGCACAGATACGCAGTATTTT; j_call: TRBJ2-3; v_call: TRBV28; clone_size: NA; d_call: TRBD1
cdr3_aa: CASSQGGFVIGNEQFF; cdr3_nt: TGTGCCAGCAGCCAAGGGGGGTTTGTGATCGGCAATGAGCAGTTCTTC; j_call: TRBJ2-1; v_call: TRBV7-2; clone_size: few; d_call: NA
cdr3_aa: CAWGTGAKNSPLHF; cdr3_nt: TGTGCCTGGGGGACAGGGGCAAAGAATTCACCCCTCCACTTT; j_call: TRBJ1-6; v_call: TRBV30; clone_size: NA; d_call: TRBD1
cdr3_aa: CASSQVSGGPEKLFF; cdr3_nt: TGTGCCAGCAGCCAAGTCTCAGGGGGACCTGAAAAACTGTTTTTT; j_call: TRBJ1-4; v_call: TRBV3-1/TRBV3-2; clone_size: NA; d_call: TRBD1
cdr3_aa: CASSQDSPRGRRETQYF; cdr3_nt: TGTGCCAGCAGCCAAGATTCCCCTAGAGGAAGGCGAGAGACCCAGTACTTC; j_call: TRBJ2-5; v_call: TRBV4-2; clone_size: NA; d_call: NA
cdr3_aa: CASSLGELGLAVSYEQYF; cdr3_nt: TGTGCCAGCAGTTTAGGGGAGTTGGGACTAGCGGTATCCTACGAGCAGTACTTC; j_call: TRBJ2-7; v_call: TRBV28; clone_size: NA; d_call: TRBD2
cdr3_aa: CASGLRGGFVPEKLFF; cdr3_nt: TGTGCTAGTGGTTTACGAGGGGGATTTGTCCCTGAAAAACTGTTTTTT; j_call: TRBJ1-4; v_call: TRBV12-5; clone_size: NA; d_call: NA
cdr3_aa: CASSLMGRQGLYEQYF; cdr3_nt: TGTGCCAGCAGTTTAATGGGACGACAGGGACTCTACGAGCAGTACTTC; j_call: TRBJ2-7; v_call: TRBV27; clone_size: NA; d_call: NA
cdr3_aa: CASSPGQRQVSSGYTF; cdr3_nt: TGTGCCAGCAGTCCCGGACAGCGACAAGTTTCCTCTGGCTACACCTTC; j_call: TRBJ1-2; v_call: TRBV6-4; clone_size: NA; d_call: NA
cdr3_aa: CASRTVGAREKLFF; cdr3_nt: TGTGCCAGTAGGACCGTTGGGGCGCGCGAAAAACTGTTTTTT; j_call: TRBJ1-4; v_call: TRBV19; clone_size: NA; d_call: NA